These 9 T cell receptor beta chains were sequenced from one sample in a study of T-cell reconstitution after alpha-beta-depleted transplantation in children. Unique molecular identifiers were incorporated into the prepared TCRbeta library. TCRdb ran MiXCR on the PCR reads and lists one entry per CDR3 protein. There are 540,000 or so distinct CDR3 sequences in the sample; 20% to 25% occur only once, and around 14% lies in the top ten. Specimen: PBMCs, mostly from graft donor cells, collected 360 days after TCRalphabeta/CD19-depleted stem cell transplant. These receptors all come from a boy in the first two years of life who had a stem cell transplant for acute myeloid leukemia, so the T cells may come from the graft donor.

CDR3 nucleotide sequence: TGCGCCAGCAGCCAGAGCGGGGTCGCGACAGCCGGAAACACCATATATTTT. Protein: CASSQSGVATAGNTIYF. V and J are TRBV4-3 and TRBJ1-3, with D possibly TRBD1 on 5 matching bases. V lost 3 bases to trimming and J lost 4 bases, with 19 bases between them. CDR3 length: 17 amino acids. CDR1 is LGHNA and CDR2 is YSLEER in the germline V gene.

This chain connects TRBV18 to TRBJ2-5, with D hard to call. Trimming removed 3 bases from V and 1 base from J, with 12 bases in between. CDR1 is KGHSH and CDR2 is LQKENI in the germline V gene. The CDR3 spans 15 residues. The CDR3 DNA follows: TGTGCCAGCTCACCGGTCGCAGGCGTCCAAGAGACCCAGTACTTC. Amino acids: CASSPVAGVQETQYF.

There are a few counts of this clonotype. J is TRBJ2-7 and V is TRBV7-2, with TRBD2 matching 9 bases. CDR3 length: 15 residues. V was pared by 5 bases and J by 2 bases, with 7 bases of the junction left unmatched. Germline V gives CDR1 SGHTA, CDR2 FQGNSA. The CDR3 DNA reads as TGTGCCAGCAGCAGTGGACTAGCGCATACCTACGAGCAGTACTTC. It yields the protein CASSSGLAHTYEQYF.

In this sample, this clonotype turned up many times. V and J are TRBV20-1 and TRBJ2-5; 7 bases agree with TRBD2. This CDR3 is 15 amino acids long. Germline assignment: CDR1 DFQATT and CDR2 SNEGSKA (reference sequence). The ends lost 0 bases at V and 8 bases at J; junction bases unmatched: 12. The CDR3 nucleotides read TGCAGTGCTAGAGATGAGGCCGCGGGGGTGGCCACCCAGTACTTC. Translated: CSARDEAAGVATQYF.

This clonotype has just a few counts. This sequence joins TRBV12-3 or TRBV12-4 and TRBJ1-4, with D hard to call. The CDR3 extends over 13 amino acids. Trimming pared 2 bases from V and 10 bases from J, leaving 11 bases between. CDR3 region: CASSLTLSGKLFF. In DNA form, the CDR3 reads TGTGCCAGCAGTTTAACATTAAGTGGAAAACTGTTTTTT.

The J gene is TRBJ2-1, the V gene TRBV4-1; no clear D gene. Trimming removed 0 bases from V and 4 bases from J, with 16 bases in between. The CDR3 is 17 amino acids. Germline V CDR1 and CDR2: MGHRA, YSYEKL. The CDR3 sequence is CASSQDRTDVGYNEQFF. The CDR3 nucleotides read TGCGCCAGCAGCCAAGATAGAACGGACGTGGGTTACAATGAGCAGTTCTTC.

Many counts were recorded for this clonotype. This chain joins TRBV6-2 or TRBV6-3 and TRBJ2-7, with D possibly being TRBD1 (5 bases). This CDR3 spans 12 amino acids. Germline assignment: CDR1 MNHEY and CDR2 SVGEGT. V was clipped by 2 bases and J by 7 bases, with 9 bases between them. CDR3 bases: TGTGCCAGCAGTTACGGGGCAGGAGAGCAGTACTTC. It codes for CASSYGAGEQYF.

In this sample, this clonotype turned up a few times. The chain joins TRBV6-6 to TRBJ1-1; D might be TRBD1 (6 bases). Looked up from germline, CDR1 is MNHNY and CDR2 is SVGAGI (reference sequence). Trimming took off 7 bases at V and 2 bases at J, with 11 bases between the two ends. The CDR3 consists of 13 residues. The CDR3 DNA reads TGTGCCAGCAATACAGGGCCCAACACTGAAGCTTTCTTT. This sequence encodes CASNTGPNTEAFF.

This clonotype was counted many times. The chain combines TRBV29-1 with TRBJ1-1; D is possibly TRBD1 (5 bases). Trimming took off 6 bases at V and 5 bases at J, with 19 bases between the two ends. The germline gives CDR1 SQVTM, CDR2 ANQGSEA. The CDR3 is 14 amino acids. In nucleotides, the CDR3 is TGCAGCGTCCAAAGCCCCCTCAGGGTAACTGAAGCTTTCTTT. It encodes CSVQSPLRVTEAFF.